The rows below give T cell receptor beta chains drawn from one sample of a study of CD8+ T cells in alopecia areata. Produced via immunoSEQ multiplex PCR; TCRdb's table is partial and in-frame only. The top ten hold approximately 1% of the sample, which has 150,000 to 200,000 clones, approximately 61% seen once. The sample here was CD4+ T cells sorted from blood, taken at week 24, from a patient treated with tofacitinib. The receptors here all came from a human donor with alopecia areata. The CDR3 runs from the conserved cysteine through the conserved F or W. A D gene is named only where the DNA matches it firmly. Clone size is shown for a subset of rows, as once, few, many or a class of expanded clone.

clone size: .; V gene: TRBV25-1; J gene: TRBJ2-6; D gene: .; CDR3 protein: CASSESGSGSWANVLTF; CDR3 DNA: TGTGCCAGCAGTGAATCTGGCTCCGGCTCCTGGGCCAACGTCCTGACTTTC
clone size: .; V gene: TRBV4-3; J gene: TRBJ1-6; D gene: TRBD1; CDR3 protein: CASSLAGQGSSYNSPLHF; CDR3 DNA: TGCGCCAGCAGCCTCGCTGGACAGGGGAGCTCCTATAATTCACCCCTCCACTTT
clone size: once; V gene: TRBV19; J gene: TRBJ1-5; D gene: .; CDR3 protein: CASKVPGGGNQPQHF; CDR3 DNA: TGTGCCAGTAAAGTTCCGGGGGGAGGCAATCAGCCCCAGCATTTT
clone size: .; V gene: TRBV15; J gene: TRBJ2-1; D gene: .; CDR3 protein: CATSRDWIGESYNEQFF; CDR3 DNA: TGTGCCACCAGCAGAGATTGGATAGGGGAATCCTACAATGAGCAGTTCTTC
clone size: .; V gene: TRBV30; J gene: TRBJ1-1; D gene: .; CDR3 protein: CAWDPLLSTEAFF; CDR3 DNA: TGTGCCTGGGACCCCCTTTTGAGCACTGAAGCTTTCTTT
clone size: few; V gene: TRBV29-1; J gene: TRBJ2-7; D gene: .; CDR3 protein: CSVSSGSYEQYF; CDR3 DNA: TGCAGCGTTAGTTCGGGAAGCTACGAGCAGTACTTC
clone size: few; V gene: TRBV7-2; J gene: TRBJ1-1; D gene: .; CDR3 protein: CASSLTDNTEAFF; CDR3 DNA: TGTGCCAGCAGCTTAACGGATAACACTGAAGCTTTCTTT
clone size: few; V gene: TRBV10-3; J gene: TRBJ2-7; D gene: TRBD1; CDR3 protein: CAISPAEGQGSYEQYF; CDR3 DNA: TGTGCCATCAGCCCGGCAGAGGGACAGGGGTCTTACGAGCAGTACTTC
clone size: .; V gene: TRBV2; J gene: TRBJ1-2; D gene: .; CDR3 protein: CASTTTANYGYTF; CDR3 DNA: TGTGCCAGCACCACGACAGCTAACTATGGCTACACCTTC
clone size: .; V gene: TRBV7-6; J gene: TRBJ1-1; D gene: .; CDR3 protein: CASSPTSPGAEAFF; CDR3 DNA: TGTGCCAGCAGCCCCACGTCTCCAGGCGCTGAAGCTTTCTTT
clone size: .; V gene: TRBV14; J gene: TRBJ2-7; D gene: .; CDR3 protein: CASSPGYNEQYF; CDR3 DNA: TGTGCCAGCAGCCCCGGATACAACGAGCAGTACTTC
clone size: .; V gene: TRBV30; J gene: TRBJ1-1; D gene: .; CDR3 protein: CAWSRNTEAFF; CDR3 DNA: TGTGCCTGGAGTCGGAACACTGAAGCTTTCTTT
clone size: .; V gene: TRBV6-6; J gene: TRBJ2-5; D gene: TRBD2; CDR3 protein: CASRSWEGLGQETQYF; CDR3 DNA: TGTGCCAGCAGGAGTTGGGAGGGATTAGGGCAAGAGACCCAGTACTTC
clone size: .; V gene: TRBV30; J gene: TRBJ2-2; D gene: TRBD2; CDR3 protein: CAWNLRGVNGELFF; CDR3 DNA: TGTGCCTGGAACTTACGGGGGGTGAACGGGGAGCTGTTTTTT
clone size: .; V gene: TRBV28; J gene: TRBJ2-7; D gene: TRBD1; CDR3 protein: CASSPGTEYEQYF; CDR3 DNA: TGTGCCAGCAGCCCCGGGACAGAATACGAGCAGTACTTC
clone size: .; V gene: TRBV7-2; J gene: TRBJ2-1; D gene: TRBD1; CDR3 protein: CASSRTRTGNEQFF; CDR3 DNA: TGTGCCAGCAGCCGGACCCGGACAGGGAATGAGCAGTTCTTC
clone size: .; V gene: TRBV4-3; J gene: TRBJ2-1; D gene: .; CDR3 protein: CASSLIGNEQFF; CDR3 DNA: TGCGCCAGCAGCCTTATAGGGAATGAGCAGTTCTTC
clone size: .; V gene: TRBV29-1; J gene: TRBJ1-2; D gene: TRBD1; CDR3 protein: CSVDPGQINYGYTF; CDR3 DNA: TGCAGCGTTGACCCGGGACAGATAAACTATGGCTACACCTTC
clone size: .; V gene: TRBV4-2; J gene: TRBJ1-2; D gene: TRBD1; CDR3 protein: CASSQGDREHGYTF; CDR3 DNA: TGTGCCAGCAGCCAAGGAGACAGGGAGCATGGCTACACCTTC
clone size: .; V gene: TRBV13; J gene: TRBJ1-1; D gene: .; CDR3 protein: CASSPRTEAFF; CDR3 DNA: TGTGCCAGCAGCCCTCGAACTGAAGCTTTCTTT
clone size: few; V gene: TRBV10-3; J gene: TRBJ1-5; D gene: .; CDR3 protein: CAISDRRDNQPQHF; CDR3 DNA: TGTGCCATCAGTGACAGACGGGACAATCAGCCCCAGCATTTT
clone size: .; V gene: TRBV27; J gene: TRBJ1-6; D gene: .; CDR3 protein: CASRESGNSPLHF; CDR3 DNA: TGTGCCAGCAGAGAATCTGGTAATTCACCCCTCCACTTT
clone size: .; V gene: TRBV29-1; J gene: TRBJ2-3; D gene: .; CDR3 protein: CSVEDIGGVGDTQYF; CDR3 DNA: TGCAGCGTTGAAGATATCGGCGGGGTCGGGGATACGCAGTATTTT
clone size: .; V gene: TRBV6-5; J gene: TRBJ1-6; D gene: .; CDR3 protein: CASSLPDGISPLHF; CDR3 DNA: TGTGCCAGCAGTCTCCCGGACGGAATTTCACCCCTCCACTTT
clone size: .; V gene: TRBV29-1; J gene: TRBJ2-3; D gene: .; CDR3 protein: CSVESLMRADTQYF; CDR3 DNA: TGCAGCGTTGAAAGTTTAATGAGGGCAGATACGCAGTATTTT
clone size: .; V gene: TRBV5-6; J gene: TRBJ1-2; D gene: .; CDR3 protein: CASSLLNRDYGYTF; CDR3 DNA: TGTGCCAGCAGCTTGCTGAACAGGGACTATGGCTACACCTTC
clone size: .; V gene: TRBV5-1; J gene: TRBJ2-2; D gene: .; CDR3 protein: CASSLEGLNTGELFF; CDR3 DNA: TGCGCCAGCAGCTTGGAGGGTCTAAACACCGGGGAGCTGTTTTTT
clone size: few; V gene: TRBV5-1; J gene: TRBJ2-1; D gene: .; CDR3 protein: CASSLGHGENEQFF; CDR3 DNA: TGCGCCAGCAGCCTGGGCCACGGAGAGAATGAGCAGTTCTTC
clone size: .; V gene: TRBV7-2; J gene: TRBJ2-7; D gene: .; CDR3 protein: CASSLIEGGEQYF; CDR3 DNA: TGTGCCAGCAGCCTCATTGAAGGAGGGGAGCAGTACTTC
clone size: .; V gene: TRBV25-1; J gene: TRBJ1-2; D gene: TRBD1; CDR3 protein: CASSQQGVVGYTF; CDR3 DNA: TGTGCCAGCAGTCAACAGGGGGTGGTTGGCTACACCTTC
clone size: .; V gene: TRBV18; J gene: TRBJ2-6; D gene: .; CDR3 protein: CASSPGGFGANVLTF; CDR3 DNA: TGTGCCAGCTCACCAGGGGGATTTGGGGCCAACGTCCTGACTTTC
clone size: .; V gene: TRBV5-1; J gene: TRBJ2-7; D gene: TRBD2; CDR3 protein: CASRPLGGTYEQYF; CDR3 DNA: TGCGCCAGCAGACCGCTGGGGGGGACGTACGAGCAGTACTTC
clone size: once; V gene: TRBV30; J gene: TRBJ1-1; D gene: .; CDR3 protein: CAYQTQGGAEAFF; CDR3 DNA: TGTGCCTATCAGACCCAGGGTGGGGCTGAAGCTTTCTTT
clone size: .; V gene: TRBV21-1; J gene: TRBJ2-1; D gene: .; CDR3 protein: CASSKGWGKDYNEQFF; CDR3 DNA: TGTGCCAGCAGCAAAGGCTGGGGAAAAGACTACAATGAGCAGTTCTTC
clone size: .; V gene: TRBV5-1; J gene: TRBJ2-7; D gene: .; CDR3 protein: CASSLEAESSYEQYF; CDR3 DNA: TGCGCCAGCAGCTTGGAGGCCGAGAGCTCCTACGAGCAGTACTTC
clone size: .; V gene: TRBV5-1; J gene: TRBJ2-7; D gene: .; CDR3 protein: CASSLDRDYEQYF; CDR3 DNA: TGCGCCAGCAGCTTGGACAGAGACTACGAGCAGTACTTC
clone size: .; V gene: TRBV6-6; J gene: TRBJ1-2; D gene: .; CDR3 protein: CASRYRAGNYGYTF; CDR3 DNA: TGTGCCAGCAGATACCGGGCGGGGAACTATGGCTACACCTTC
clone size: .; V gene: TRBV7-2; J gene: TRBJ2-1; D gene: .; CDR3 protein: CASSLAGEYNEQFF; CDR3 DNA: TGTGCCAGCAGCTTAGCAGGGGAATACAATGAGCAGTTCTTC
clone size: .; V gene: TRBV30; J gene: TRBJ1-1; D gene: .; CDR3 protein: CAWSVFGGEAFF; CDR3 DNA: TGTGCCTGGAGTGTATTCGGAGGAGAAGCTTTCTTT
clone size: .; V gene: TRBV19; J gene: TRBJ2-4; D gene: .; CDR3 protein: CATRDGAKNIQYF; CDR3 DNA: TGTGCCACACGCGACGGAGCCAAAAACATTCAGTACTTC
clone size: .; V gene: TRBV20-1; J gene: TRBJ1-2; D gene: .; CDR3 protein: CSAETAYGYTF; CDR3 DNA: TGCAGTGCTGAGACAGCCTATGGCTACACCTTC
clone size: few; V gene: TRBV7-2; J gene: TRBJ2-3; D gene: .; CDR3 protein: CASSLDRLDTQYF; CDR3 DNA: TGTGCCAGCAGCTTAGACAGACTAGATACGCAGTATTTT
clone size: .; V gene: TRBV6-4; J gene: TRBJ2-3; D gene: .; CDR3 protein: CASSVTLTDTQYF; CDR3 DNA: TGTGCCAGCAGTGTGACTCTCACAGATACGCAGTATTTT
clone size: .; V gene: TRBV25-1; J gene: TRBJ2-6; D gene: .; CDR3 protein: CASRPPGANVLTF; CDR3 DNA: TGTGCCAGCAGACCCCCAGGGGCCAACGTCCTGACTTTC
clone size: .; V gene: TRBV5-1; J gene: TRBJ2-1; D gene: TRBD2; CDR3 protein: CASSYQLAGGTYNEQFF; CDR3 DNA: TGCGCCAGCAGCTACCAATTAGCGGGGGGGACCTACAATGAGCAGTTCTTC
clone size: .; V gene: TRBV29-1; J gene: TRBJ1-1; D gene: TRBD1; CDR3 protein: CSARQGPEAFF; CDR3 DNA: TGCAGCGCCCGACAGGGGCCTGAAGCTTTCTTT
clone size: .; V gene: TRBV18; J gene: TRBJ1-2; D gene: .; CDR3 protein: CASSPAADYGYTF; CDR3 DNA: TGTGCCAGCTCACCAGCGGCGGACTATGGCTACACCTTC
clone size: .; V gene: TRBV9; J gene: TRBJ2-1; D gene: TRBD2; CDR3 protein: CASSSSGGAREQFF; CDR3 DNA: TGTGCCAGCAGCAGTAGCGGGGGGGCCCGCGAGCAGTTCTTC